The 27 T cell receptor beta chains presented below share a single source sample, sequenced in a study of shared clonotypes between healthy human individuals. Terminally differentiated effector memory CD45RA+ cells were excluded from the naive CD8 cells, which were CD45RO-negative and positively selected for CCR7. Clones were read by immunoSEQ multiplex PCR, and TCRdb kept only the in-frame ones, dropping some. Of some 2,100,000 clones detected, approximately 94% appear once; the ten largest clones hold about 1.5%. Sequences were obtained from naive CD8+ T cells from PBMCs. These receptors came from a man in his late teens or twenties in good health. Some clones in this sample may be carry-over from other donors' samples.

The chain combines TRBV9 with TRBJ1-1; unclear D gene. V was trimmed by 0 bases and J by 1 base, leaving 10 bases between them. The CDR3 consists of 15 residues. Germline V gene data show CDR1 as SGDLS and CDR2 as YYNGEE. CDR3 in amino acids: CASSVGGVPNTEAFF. The CDR3 region has the DNA TGTGCCAGCAGCGTAGGTGGGGTGCCGAACACTGAAGCTTTCTTT.

The chain is built from TRBV6-5 and TRBJ2-7, with 7 bases matching TRBD2. The trim removed 6 bases at V and 6 bases at J, leaving 14 bases unmatched. In germline, CDR1 is MNHEY, CDR2 SVGAGI. CDR3 length equals 15 residues. This CDR3 reads CASSPGGGNIFEQYF. CDR3 sequence (DNA): TGTGCCAGCAGCCCCGGGGGAGGGAATATTTTCGAGCAGTACTTC.

The rearrangement uses TRBV5-6 and TRBJ2-1; 7 bases are shared with TRBD2. In germline, CDR1 is SGHDT, CDR2 YYEEEE. The CDR3 is 16 residues long. J was trimmed by 4 bases and V by 0 bases; bases with no gene match: 7. The CDR3, as DNA: TGTGCCAGCAGCTTGGGGGCTAGCGGACGGTACAATGAGCAGTTCTTC. This encodes CASSLGASGRYNEQFF.

The rearrangement links TRBV18 to TRBJ2-3; 7 bases are a match to TRBD1. With V trimmed by 3 bases and J by 0 bases, 9 bases remained unmatched. This CDR3 is built from 17 residues. CDR1 and CDR2 (germline): KGHSH, LQKENI. This CDR3 reads CASSPDWDSLSTDTQYF. In nucleotides, the CDR3 is TGTGCCAGCTCACCGGACTGGGACAGCCTAAGCACAGATACGCAGTATTTT.

The chain recombines TRBV7-8 with TRBJ2-7, with 7 bases that match TRBD2. The CDR3 runs 12 residues. V lost 10 bases, J lost 6 bases, and 9 bases stayed unmatched. The germline V gene encodes CDR1 SGHVS and CDR2 FQNEAQ. The CDR3 sequence is CATGGLISEQYF. As DNA, the CDR3 is TGTGCCACCGGGGGGTTAATCTCCGAGCAGTACTTC.

On this clone itself: Other nucleotide sequences from this sample produce the same CDR3. The chain is built from TRBV29-1 and TRBJ2-1; TRBD2 matches at 7 bases. Germline trimming cut 3 bases from V and 1 base from J; bases unmatched to any gene: 3. This CDR3 comprises 14 residues. Germline CDR1 SQVTM, CDR2 ANQGSEA. CDR3 DNA: TGCAGCGTTGAGGGGAGGGGTTCCTACAATGAGCAGTTCTTC. Its protein product is CSVEGRGSYNEQFF.

The CDR3 here is CATQGRERDYEQYF. The CDR3 DNA sequence: TGCGCCACCCAGGGGAGGGAAAGAGACTACGAGCAGTACTTC. The V and J genes are TRBV5-1 and TRBJ2-7; D is possibly TRBD2 (7 bases). Trimming removed 9 bases from V and 3 bases from J, with 19 bases in between. The germline V gene encodes CDR1 SGHRS and CDR2 YFSETQ. CDR3 length equals 14 residues.

This clone has just one count. The gene calls are TRBV6-5 and TRBJ2-7; TRBD1 is a possible D gene (5 bases). V was trimmed by 4 bases and J by 5 bases, leaving 21 bases between them. Per the germline V gene, CDR1 is MNHEY and CDR2 is SVGAGI. This CDR3 is built from 16 residues. CDR3 DNA: TGTGCCAGCAGTTCGGACAAGGGGCGCCACCCAAACGAGCAGTACTTC. It encodes CASSSDKGRHPNEQYF.

The chain employs TRBV25-1 and TRBJ1-2, with 10 bases that match TRBD1. The CDR3 is made up of 16 amino acids. Germline V gene sequence: CDR1 MGHDK, CDR2 SYGVNS. V trimming: 9 bases; J trimming: 2 bases; junction bases outside the gene matches: 12. CDR3 sequence reads: CASLGTGDELNYGYTF. In nucleotides, the CDR3 is TGTGCCAGTCTGGGGACAGGGGATGAACTCAACTATGGCTACACCTTC.

The V gene is TRBV27, the J gene TRBJ1-4; perhaps TRBD1 as D (5 bases). The CDR3 has 14 amino acids. The V gene's germline CDR1 is MNHEY and CDR2 SMNVEV (reference sequence). Trimming took off 6 bases at V and 8 bases at J, with 16 bases between the two ends. The CDR3 sequence is CASRPAGVSEKLFF. CDR3 coding DNA: TGTGCCAGCAGACCAGCGGGGGTTTCCGAAAAACTGTTTTTT.

The CDR3 bases are TGTGCCATCAGTACAACAGGGAGCAATCAGCCCCAGCATTTT. This translates into CAISTTGSNQPQHF. The chain carries TRBV10-3 and TRBJ1-5; a possible D gene is TRBD1 (6 bases). Germline CDR1 reads ENHRY; CDR2 reads SYGVKD. V lost 5 bases, J lost 1 base, and 9 bases lay in between. The CDR3 spans 14 residues.

The chain uses TRBV2 and TRBJ2-2, with D perhaps matching TRBD1 (5 bases). Germline assignment: CDR1 SNHLY and CDR2 FYNNEI. Trimming shortened V by 7 bases and J by 2 bases, and 8 bases separated the two germline ends. The CDR3 is 13 amino acids. CDR3 nucleotides: TGTGCCAGCACCAGGGCCAACACCGGGGAGCTGTTTTTT. Its translation: CASTRANTGELFF. Based on the CDR3 plus reference TRBV2 and TRBJ2-2, the full variable domain is EPEVTQTPSHQVTQMGQEVILRCVPISNHLYFYWYRQILGQKVEFLVSFYNNEISEKSEIFDDQFSVERPDGSNFTLKIRSTKLEDSAMYFCASTRANTGELFFGEGSRLTVL.

This clone appeared once. This chain joins TRBV9 and TRBJ2-5; D may be TRBD1 (5 bases). Germline loops: CDR1 SGDLS, CDR2 YYNGEE. The CDR3 length is 15 residues. V was cut by 4 bases and J by 5 bases, with 18 bases left in between. CDR3 in DNA: TGTGCCAGCAGCTTTTACGCAGGGTCGTCGGAGACCCAGTACTTC. Translation: CASSFYAGSSETQYF.

This sequence joins TRBV9 and TRBJ2-1, with 11 bases that match TRBD1. The V gene's germline CDR1 is SGDLS and CDR2 YYNGEE. J was trimmed by 9 bases and V by 3 bases; bases with no gene match: 8. The CDR3 contains 15 residues. The CDR3 DNA follows: TGTGCCAGCAGCGAATCGGGACAGGGGGGTGGTGAGCAGTTCTTC. This encodes CASSESGQGGGEQFF.

The genes are TRBV15 and TRBJ2-1; 9 nucleotides line up with TRBD2. The CDR3 has 16 residues. CDR1 is LNHNV, CDR2 YYDKDF, per germline (reference sequence). Unmatched junction bases numbered 13, after V lost 3 bases and J lost 10 bases. The CDR3 DNA sequence: TGTGCCACCAGCAGGAGGAGGCGGGAGGGCCTCCCCGAGCAGTTCTTC. Its protein product is CATSRRRREGLPEQFF.

The chain employs TRBV6-1 and TRBJ2-7; either TRBD1 or TRBD2 may supply D (5 bases each). Germline V gene data show CDR1 as MNHNS and CDR2 as SASEGT. The germline V and J ends were trimmed by 0 bases and 5 bases, with 17 bases remaining between them. The CDR3 spans 16 residues. The CDR3: CASSEAWDPSHNEQYF. The CDR3 bases are TGTGCCAGCAGTGAAGCTTGGGACCCTTCCCACAACGAGCAGTACTTC.

This clone has more than one count but fewer than ten. This rearrangement joins TRBV7-8 to TRBJ1-5; D unclear. Trimming left V 5 bases short and J 7 bases short, with 21 bases between. CDR3 length equals 16 residues. Germline V gene data show CDR1 as SGHVS and CDR2 as FQNEAQ. The DNA for the CDR3 is TGTGCCAGCAGCCTCAGTGGTGTTGGACCCGGACAGCCCCAGCATTTT. Encoded protein: CASSLSGVGPGQPQHF. The complete variable domain, with remaining parts taken from reference TRBV7-8 and TRBJ1-5, reads GAGVSQSPRYKVAKRGQDVALRCDPISGHVSLFWYQQALGQGPEFLTYFQNEAQLDKSGLPSDRFFAERPEGSVSTLKIQRTQQEDSAVYLCASSLSGVGPGQPQHFGDGTRLSIL.

The J gene is TRBJ1-2, the V gene TRBV29-1; tentatively, D is TRBD1 (6 bases). The V end was cut by 6 bases, the J end by 0 bases, with 8 bases between. Germline V gene lookup returns CDR1 SQVTM and CDR2 ANQGSEA. The CDR3 is 12 residues long. DNA for the CDR3: TGCAGCGTAGGGGACACTAACTATGGCTACACCTTC. Translated: CSVGDTNYGYTF.

The rearrangement links TRBV6-1 to TRBJ1-1, with D possibly being TRBD1 (5 bases). Trimming left V 6 bases short and J 1 base short, with 9 bases between. Germline V CDR1 and CDR2: MNHNS, SASEGT. This CDR3 contains 13 residues. CDR3 sequence reads: CASRGRENTEAFF. The CDR3 bases are TGTGCCAGCAGGGGACGGGAGAACACTGAAGCTTTCTTT.

The rearrangement joins TRBV21-1 to TRBJ2-7; no DNA check was done on the table's D call, TRBD1. TRBV21-1 is annotated as a pseudogene. The CDR3 has 16 amino acids. The CDR3 spells CASSKGSGTAAYEQYF. Here the CDR3 DNA reads TGTGCCAGCAGCAAAGGCTCCGGGACAGCAGCCTACGAGCAGTACTTC.

A single count supports this clone. The gene calls are TRBV10-2 and TRBJ1-2, with 10 positions matching TRBD1. The V gene's germline CDR1 is WSHSY and CDR2 SAAADI. There are 14 residues in the CDR3. Germline trimming cut 5 bases from V and 6 bases from J; bases unmatched to any gene: 6. CDR3 DNA sequence: TGCGCCAGCAGTCTGACAGGGGGCGTGAATGGCTACACCTTC. Protein sequence: CASSLTGGVNGYTF.

This clone was seen only a few times. The rearrangement joins TRBV27 to TRBJ2-1, with D maybe TRBD1 (6 bases). V was shortened by 2 bases and J by 5 bases, with 13 bases between the two germline ends. Germline loops: CDR1 MNHEY, CDR2 SMNVEV (reference sequence). The CDR3 is 15 amino acids. DNA of the CDR3: TGTGCCAGCAGTTTAGATGGGACAATCAACAATGAGCAGTTCTTC. Translating gives CASSLDGTINNEQFF.

The chain joins TRBV6-5 to TRBJ1-1; D remains ambiguous. Germline CDR1 reads MNHEY; CDR2 reads SVGAGI. V was cut by 6 bases and J by 1 base, with 9 bases left in between. CDR3 length equals 13 residues. CDR3 amino acids: CASRPFPNTEAFF. The CDR3 region has the DNA TGTGCCAGCAGGCCCTTCCCGAACACTGAAGCTTTCTTT.

About this clone itself: Other DNA sequences from this sample encode an identical CDR3 as well. The rearrangement joins TRBV6-6 to TRBJ2-1; tentative D call: TRBD1 (6 bases). CDR1 and CDR2 from the germline V gene are MNHNY and SVGAGI (reference sequence). This CDR3 is built from 13 residues. The V end lost 3 bases, the J end lost 4 bases, and 7 bases lay between the germline ends. CDR3: CASSYQGYNEQFF. The CDR3 region has the DNA TGTGCCAGCAGTTATCAGGGGTACAATGAGCAGTTCTTC.

The chain is built from TRBV7-8 and TRBJ2-7, with 7 bases matching TRBD1. V shed 3 bases and J 1 base; nucleotides not matched to a gene: 6. The germline V gene encodes CDR1 SGHVS and CDR2 FQNEAQ. The CDR3 has 15 residues. The CDR3 loop is CASSLGLGQSYEQYF. In DNA, the CDR3 is TGTGCCAGCAGCTTGGGGTTGGGACAGTCCTACGAGCAGTACTTC.

The chain employs TRBV9 and TRBJ1-4, with D possibly TRBD1 on 5 matching bases. Deletions cut 3 bases from V and 8 bases from J, with 20 bases between. CDR3 length equals 16 residues. Germline V gives CDR1 SGDLS, CDR2 YYNGEE. The CDR3 sequence is CASSARDLEGEEKLFF. The CDR3 DNA reads TGTGCCAGCAGCGCCCGGGACCTCGAAGGAGAGGAAAAACTGTTTTTT.

The table lists this clone with a count of one. Other DNA sequences in this sample translate to the same CDR3. The chain has TRBV7-8 and TRBJ1-2, with D possibly being TRBD1 (5 bases). The CDR3 runs to 14 residues. Trimming cost V 0 bases and J 2 bases, with 7 bases left between them. The germline gives CDR1 SGHVS, CDR2 FQNEAQ. The DNA for the CDR3 is TGTGCCAGCAGCTTAGCTAGGGGCAACTATGGCTACACCTTC. Encoded protein: CASSLARGNYGYTF.